This T cell receptor (beta chain) was recovered during a study of control samples from healthy donors and cancer patients. The table came from immunoSEQ multiplex PCR; TCRdb's copy has only in-frame clones and leaves some out. The sample holds over 120,000 clones, 91% seen once. V was clipped by 4 bases and J by 2 bases, with 17 bases between them. CDR1 is LNHDA, CDR2 SQIVND, per germline (reference sequence). CDR3 length: 16 amino acids. The chain joins TRBV19 to TRBJ1-2; no clear D. The sample consisted of blood. The source of this sequence is a man younger than 40 in good health. The CDR3: CASSNPRDGRNYGYTF. For the CDR3, the DNA is TGTGCCAGTAGTAACCCCCGCGATGGTCGGAACTATGGCTACACCTTC.